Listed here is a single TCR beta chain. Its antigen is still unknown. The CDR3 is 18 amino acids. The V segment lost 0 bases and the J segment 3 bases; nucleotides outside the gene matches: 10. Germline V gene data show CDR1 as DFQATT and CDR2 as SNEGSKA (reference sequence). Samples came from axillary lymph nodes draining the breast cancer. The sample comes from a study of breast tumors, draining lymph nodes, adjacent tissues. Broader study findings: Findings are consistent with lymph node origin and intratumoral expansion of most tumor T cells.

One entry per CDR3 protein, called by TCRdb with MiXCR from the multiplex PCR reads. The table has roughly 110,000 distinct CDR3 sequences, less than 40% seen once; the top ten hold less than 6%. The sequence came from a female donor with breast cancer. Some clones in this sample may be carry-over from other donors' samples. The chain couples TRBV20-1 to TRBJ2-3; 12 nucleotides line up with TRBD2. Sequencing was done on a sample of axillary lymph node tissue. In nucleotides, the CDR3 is TGCAGTGCTAGAGATTCGGGGCTAGCGGGGGGGAGGACAGATACGCAGTATTTT. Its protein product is CSARDSGLAGGRTDTQYF.